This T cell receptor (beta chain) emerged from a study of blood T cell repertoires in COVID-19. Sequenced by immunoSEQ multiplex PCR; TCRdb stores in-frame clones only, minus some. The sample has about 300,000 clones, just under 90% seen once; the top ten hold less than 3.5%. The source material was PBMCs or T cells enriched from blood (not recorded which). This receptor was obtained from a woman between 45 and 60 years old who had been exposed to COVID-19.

CDR3 region: CASSLAGMGPDEAFF. Here the CDR3 DNA reads TGCGCCAGCAGCTTGGCCGGGATGGGCCCGGATGAAGCTTTCTTT. The chain has TRBV5-1 and TRBJ1-1; D is ambiguous. The CDR3 contains 15 residues. The germline V gene encodes CDR1 SGHRS and CDR2 YFSETQ. The V end was cut by 0 bases, the J end by 7 bases, with 16 bases between. The full variable domain, its missing parts supplied by reference TRBV5-1 and TRBJ1-1, is KAGVTQTPRYLIKTRGQQVTLSCSPISGHRSVSWYQQTPGQGLQFLFEYFSETQRNKGNFPGRFSGRQFSNSRSEMNVSTLELGDSALYLCASSLAGMGPDEAFFGQGTRLTVV.